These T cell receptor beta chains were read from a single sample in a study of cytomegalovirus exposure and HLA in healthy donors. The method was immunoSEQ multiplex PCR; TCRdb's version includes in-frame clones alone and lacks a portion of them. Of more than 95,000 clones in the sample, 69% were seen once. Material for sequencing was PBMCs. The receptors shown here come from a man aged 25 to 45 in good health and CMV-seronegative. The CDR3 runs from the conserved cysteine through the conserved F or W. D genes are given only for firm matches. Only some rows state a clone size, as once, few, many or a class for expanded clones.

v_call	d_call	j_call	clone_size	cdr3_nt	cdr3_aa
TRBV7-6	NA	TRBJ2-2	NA	TGTGCCAGCAGCCTTACAGGGACCGGGGAGCTGTTTTTT	CASSLTGTGELFF
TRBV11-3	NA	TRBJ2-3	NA	TGTGCCAGCAGCCCTTACTCCGGGACGGGGGGCACAGATACGCAGTATTTT	CASSPYSGTGGTDTQYF
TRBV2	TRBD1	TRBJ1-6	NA	TGTGCCAGCAGTGAAAGGGACAGGGGAAGGGATTCACCCCTCCACTTT	CASSERDRGRDSPLHF
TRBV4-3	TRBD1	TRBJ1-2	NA	TGCGCCAGCAGCCGAACGACGATAGGGACAGGGGATAGCTATGGCTACACCTTC	CASSRTTIGTGDSYGYTF
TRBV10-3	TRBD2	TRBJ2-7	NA	TGTGCCATCAGCGGACTAGCGGGTTACGAGCAGTACTTC	CAISGLAGYEQYF
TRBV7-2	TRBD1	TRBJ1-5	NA	TGTGCCAGCAGCTTAGAGGGGGCCTGGAATCAGCCCCAGCATTTT	CASSLEGAWNQPQHF
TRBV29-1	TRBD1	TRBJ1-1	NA	TGCAGCGTTTTCAGGGGGCTGAACACTGAAGCTTTCTTT	CSVFRGLNTEAFF
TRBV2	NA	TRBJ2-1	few	TGTGCCAGCACCTTTGTAGAGAGGGAGCAGTTCTTC	CASTFVEREQFF
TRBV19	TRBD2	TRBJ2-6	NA	TGTGCCAGTAGTGTATTAGCGGGAGGAATAAGTGGGGCCAACGTCCTGACTTTC	CASSVLAGGISGANVLTF
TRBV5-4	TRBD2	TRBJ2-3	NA	TGTGCCAGCAGCTCCTCTAGCGGGAGTAGTACAGATACGCAGTATTTT	CASSSSSGSSTDTQYF
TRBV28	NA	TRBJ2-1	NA	TGTGCCAGCAGAGATACAGGGAGCAATGAGCAGTTCTTC	CASRDTGSNEQFF
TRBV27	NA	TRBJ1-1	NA	TGTGCCAGCAGTGTAGGAGGGGGGGGGACTGAAGCTTTCTTT	CASSVGGGGTEAFF
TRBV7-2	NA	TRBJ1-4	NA	TGTGCCAGCAGCTTAGCGGCGGAGGCAGTTAATGAAAAACTGTTTTTT	CASSLAAEAVNEKLFF
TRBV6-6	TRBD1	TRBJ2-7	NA	TGTGCCAGCAGTTACTCAATAGGGGGCGCCTACGAGCAGTACTTC	CASSYSIGGAYEQYF
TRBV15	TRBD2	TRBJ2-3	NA	TGTGCCACCAGCAGAAAGACTAGCGGGAACGCAGATACGCAGTATTTT	CATSRKTSGNADTQYF
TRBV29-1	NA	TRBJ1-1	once	TGCAGCGTTGTTGGGCAACCGAACACTGAAGCTTTCTTT	CSVVGQPNTEAFF
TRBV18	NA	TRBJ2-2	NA	TGTGCCAGCTCATGGGACACTCGCGGCGCCGGGGAGCTGTTTTTT	CASSWDTRGAGELFF
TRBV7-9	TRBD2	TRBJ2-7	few	TGTGCCAGCAGCTTAAGGGGAGGGCCTGAGGACGAGCAGTACTTC	CASSLRGGPEDEQYF
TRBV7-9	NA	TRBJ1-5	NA	TGTGCCAGCAGCCCGCAGGGTGATCAGCCCCAGCATTTT	CASSPQGDQPQHF
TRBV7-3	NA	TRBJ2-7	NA	TGTGCCAGCAGCCCCACGGAAGGGGGCGAGCAGTACTTC	CASSPTEGGEQYF
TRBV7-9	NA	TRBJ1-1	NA	TGTGCCAGCAGCCTTCGGACAGCAAGCACTGAAGCTTTCTTT	CASSLRTASTEAFF
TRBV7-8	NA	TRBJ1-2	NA	TGTGCCAGCAGCCCACAGACCATCTCCTATGGCTACACCTTC	CASSPQTISYGYTF
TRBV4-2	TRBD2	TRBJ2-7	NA	TGTGCCAGCAGCCAAGCCAGCGGGACCTACGAGCAGTACTTC	CASSQASGTYEQYF
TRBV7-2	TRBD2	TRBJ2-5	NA	TGTGCCAGCAGCTCCCCACTAGCGGGTCAAGAGACCCAGTACTTC	CASSSPLAGQETQYF
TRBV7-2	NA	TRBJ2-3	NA	TGTGCCAGCAGCTTAGTGTTGCAGGGCGCAGATACGCAGTATTTT	CASSLVLQGADTQYF
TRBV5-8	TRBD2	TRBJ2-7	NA	TGTGCCAGCAGCCCTCGGACTAGTATCTCCTACGAGCAGTACTTC	CASSPRTSISYEQYF
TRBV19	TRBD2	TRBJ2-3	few	TGTGCCAGTAGCCGTCTAGCGGGGAACACAGATACGCAGTATTTT	CASSRLAGNTDTQYF
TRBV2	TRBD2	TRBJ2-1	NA	TGTGCCAGCAGTGAAGCAGGCGGGAGAGACTACAATGAGCAGTTCTTC	CASSEAGGRDYNEQFF
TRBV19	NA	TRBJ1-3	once	TGTGCCAGTACCATTACCGGGAGTGAATCTGGAAACACCATATATTTT	CASTITGSESGNTIYF
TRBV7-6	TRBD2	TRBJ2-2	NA	TGTGCCAGCAGCTTTACTAGCGGGAGCGTCACCGGGGAGCTGTTTTTT	CASSFTSGSVTGELFF
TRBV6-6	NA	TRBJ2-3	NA	TGTGCCAGCAGTCCGGGATTCACAGATACGCAGTATTTT	CASSPGFTDTQYF
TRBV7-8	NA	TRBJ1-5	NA	TGTGCCAGCAGCTTAGTCTCCCCAGTCGATCAGCCCCAGCATTTT	CASSLVSPVDQPQHF
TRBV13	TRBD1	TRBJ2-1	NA	TGTGCCAGCAGCTCAGCTATCCTTGGACAGGAAACCAATGAGCAGTTCTTC	CASSSAILGQETNEQFF
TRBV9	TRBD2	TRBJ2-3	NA	TGTGCCAGCAGCTTTACCCCCGGGACTAGCGGGAGATCCCCAGATACGCAGTATTTT	CASSFTPGTSGRSPDTQYF
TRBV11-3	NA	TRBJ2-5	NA	TGTGCCAGCAGCCTCCAAGAGACCCAGTACTTC	CASSLQETQYF
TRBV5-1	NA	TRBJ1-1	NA	TGCGCCAGCAGCTGGGGTCCGGACGGGGACACTGAAGCTTTCTTT	CASSWGPDGDTEAFF
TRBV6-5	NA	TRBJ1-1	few	TGTGCCAGCAGTCTAAGACGGGAGAACACTGAAGCTTTCTTT	CASSLRRENTEAFF
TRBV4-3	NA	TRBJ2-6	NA	TGCGCCAGCAGCCAAGATGCGGTGGCCGGGGCCAACGTCCTGACTTTC	CASSQDAVAGANVLTF
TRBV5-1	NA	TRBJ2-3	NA	TGCGCCAGCAGCTTGGATCGACTAGGGAGCACAGATACGCAGTATTTT	CASSLDRLGSTDTQYF
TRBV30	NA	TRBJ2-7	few	TGTGCCTGGAGCGTAACGGGAGTTAATGAGCAGTACTTC	CAWSVTGVNEQYF
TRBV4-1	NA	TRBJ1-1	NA	TGCGCCAGCAGCCAAGAGGCCCATCTGAACACTGAAGCTTTCTTT	CASSQEAHLNTEAFF
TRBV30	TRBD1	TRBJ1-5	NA	TGTGCCTGGAGTGTAACAGGGGGCAATCAGCCCCAGCATTTT	CAWSVTGGNQPQHF
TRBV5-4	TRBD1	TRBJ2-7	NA	TGTGCCAGCAGCTACCCGACAGGGACGGGCGAGCAGTACTTC	CASSYPTGTGEQYF
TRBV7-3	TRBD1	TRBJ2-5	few	TGTGCCAGCAGCCCTGACAGGGGGGAGACCCAGTACTTC	CASSPDRGETQYF
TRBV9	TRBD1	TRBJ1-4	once	TGTGCCAGCAGCGTAGGCCCTTCCGGGACAGGGGACGAAAAACTGTTTTTT	CASSVGPSGTGDEKLFF